This T cell receptor beta chain was profiled in a study of cytomegalovirus exposure and HLA in healthy donors. Study results and caveats: The study recorded over 150 TCR beta chains that were cytomegalovirus-associated.

As regards this clone: Its cognate antigen is unknown.

Using immunoSEQ multiplex PCR, the repertoire was profiled, and TCRdb retains in-frame clones only, with some absent. The sample holds 120,000 or so clones; about 89% are singletons and the top ten take 1.5% to 2.5%. Sequencing input: PBMCs. The TCR comes from a woman under 30 in good health and CMV-seronegative.

CDR3 sequence reads: CASSRGGDTEAFF. The CDR3 nucleotides read TGTGCCAGTAGTCGGGGGGGGGACACTGAAGCTTTCTTT. The V call is TRBV19, the J call TRBJ1-1, with D tentatively TRBD1 (5 bases). The germline CDR1 and CDR2 sequences are LNHDA and SQIVND (reference sequence). V dropped 5 bases and J dropped 3 bases, with 10 bases sitting between them. The CDR3 has 13 residues.